Listed below are T cell receptor beta chains from one sample, sequenced in a study of CD8+ T cells in alopecia areata. Some clones are missing from TCRdb's copy, which holds only in-frame ones; the method was immunoSEQ multiplex PCR. The sample lists fewer than 250,000 clones; 50% to 60% were seen once. This specimen consisted of CD4+ T cells sorted from blood, obtained at week 0. The receptor source for this set is a human donor with alopecia areata. Both conserved end residues are part of each CDR3. D genes are given only for firm matches. The size entry is marked missing in some rows and otherwise reads once, few, many or a size class.

>TRBJ2-1|TRBV2|TRBD1|few
CASRLQPRGPGSNEQFF
TGTGCCAGCAGGCTCCAACCCAGGGGGCCAGGATCGAATGAGCAGTTCTTC
>TRBJ2-1|TRBV4-1|NA|NA
CASSPEGIRGNEQFF
TGCGCCAGCAGCCCGGAGGGTATCAGGGGGAATGAGCAGTTCTTC
>TRBJ2-4|TRBV13|TRBD1|few
CASSFKTGGSDIQYF
TGTGCCAGCAGCTTCAAGACAGGGGGCTCGGACATTCAGTACTTC
>TRBJ1-2|TRBV19|TRBD1|NA
CASKGTGIWGYTF
TGTGCCAGTAAAGGGACAGGGATTTGGGGCTACACCTTC
>TRBJ1-1|TRBV11-1|NA|NA
CASRGRMNTEAFF
TGTGCCAGCAGGGGTAGGATGAACACTGAAGCTTTCTTT
>TRBJ1-2|TRBV15|TRBD1|NA
CATSRGDRDSNYGYTF
TGTGCCACCAGCAGAGGCGACAGGGATTCGAACTATGGCTACACCTTC
>TRBJ1-1|TRBV14|NA|NA
CASSPQTSSYMNTEAFF
TGTGCCAGCAGCCCGCAGACCTCTTCTTACATGAACACTGAAGCTTTCTTT
>TRBJ2-7|TRBV30|TRBD1|NA
CAWNRQGKYEQYF
TGTGCCTGGAATCGACAGGGAAAGTACGAGCAGTACTTC
>TRBJ1-1|TRBV2|TRBD1|NA
CASSGTGVDTEAFF
TGTGCCAGCAGTGGGACAGGGGTTGACACTGAAGCTTTCTTT
>TRBJ1-2|TRBV27|NA|NA
CASSLATQGRLSGYTF
TGTGCCAGCAGTTTAGCGACACAGGGCCGGCTAAGTGGCTACACCTTC
>TRBJ2-7|TRBV5-1|NA|NA
CASSLGGVASTYEQYF
TGCGCCAGCAGCTTAGGTGGGGTAGCATCCACCTACGAGCAGTACTTC
>TRBJ1-1|TRBV9|NA|NA
CASSEAPNTEAFF
TGTGCCAGCAGCGAGGCCCCGAACACTGAAGCTTTCTTT
>TRBJ2-5|TRBV5-1|TRBD1|NA
CASSLGTGDQETQYF
TGCGCCAGCAGCTTGGGGACAGGTGACCAAGAGACCCAGTACTTC
>TRBJ2-1|TRBV27|NA|NA
CASSGGTPRYNEQFF
TGTGCCAGCAGTGGCGGGACCCCGCGCTACAATGAGCAGTTCTTC
>TRBJ2-5|TRBV18|TRBD1|few
CASSPQTGQETQYF
TGTGCCAGCTCACCGCAGACAGGGCAGGAGACCCAGTACTTC
>TRBJ1-2|TRBV15|NA|NA
CATSRDSFRAGQNYGYTF
TGTGCCACCAGCAGAGATTCGTTCAGGGCAGGGCAAAACTATGGCTACACCTTC
>TRBJ1-3|TRBV9|TRBD1|few
CASSYTGDSGNTIYF
TGTGCCAGCAGCTATACAGGGGATTCTGGAAACACCATATATTTT
>TRBJ1-5|TRBV30|NA|NA
CAWSLQGGQPQHF
TGTGCCTGGAGTCTACAGGGCGGTCAGCCCCAGCATTTT
>TRBJ2-3|TRBV9|NA|NA
CASSPAGSTDTQYF
TGTGCCAGCAGCCCTGCCGGAAGCACAGATACGCAGTATTTT
>TRBJ1-1|TRBV29-1|NA|NA
CSSSEGGAEAFF
TGCAGCTCCTCCGAGGGGGGGGCTGAAGCTTTCTTT
>TRBJ2-7|TRBV5-6|NA|NA
CASTALTEQYF
TGTGCCAGCACCGCCCTCACCGAGCAGTACTTC
>TRBJ2-6|TRBV2|TRBD1|NA
CASSPLPLGQGAPSGANVLTF
TGTGCCAGCAGTCCTCTACCACTCGGACAGGGAGCACCCTCTGGGGCCAACGTCCTGACTTTC
>TRBJ2-7|TRBV5-8|NA|NA
CASSLDRSYEQYF
TGTGCCAGCAGCTTGGACAGATCCTACGAGCAGTACTTC